This T cell receptor beta chain was captured by sequencing in a study of OX40 agonist ivuxolimab in advanced cancers. Sequenced by immunoSEQ multiplex PCR; TCRdb stores in-frame clones only, minus some. The top ten hold 6.5% to 9% of the sample, which has over 70,000 clones, around 90% seen once. V was trimmed by 2 bases and J by 3 bases, leaving 8 bases between them. The CDR3 spans 14 residues. The germline V gene encodes CDR1 SGHNT and CDR2 YENEEA. This sequence joins TRBV11-3 and TRBJ2-1, with D uncertain. The material sequenced was CD4+ or CD8+ T cells sorted from blood, taken in a trial of the OX40 agonist ivuxolimab. The receptor's source is an adult with an advanced solid tumor such as melanoma, head and neck, liver or kidney cancer. CDR3 loop: CASSLLVNYNEQFF. The CDR3 nucleotides are TGTGCCAGCAGCTTATTGGTCAACTACAATGAGCAGTTCTTC. The full variable domain, rest sourced from reference TRBV11-3 and TRBJ2-1, is EAGVVQSPRYKIIEKKQPVAFWCNPISGHNTLYWYLQNLGQGPELLIRYENEEAVDDSQLPKDRFSAERLKGVDSTLKIQPAELGDSAVYLCASSLLVNYNEQFFGPGTRLTVL.